The 6 T cell receptor beta chains below were found in one sample sequenced in a study of blood T cell repertoires in COVID-19. Sequencing was performed with immunoSEQ multiplex PCR; in TCRdb, only in-frame clones are kept and a portion is missing. The sample gives 200,000 to 250,000 clones, around 84% of which show up once; less than 6.5% is in the top ten. Specimen: peripheral blood. These TCRs come from a woman between 55 and 75 years old who had recovered from COVID-19.

This clone has more than one count but fewer than ten. The rearrangement links TRBV5-1 to TRBJ1-5; 8 bases agree with TRBD1. This CDR3 has 13 residues. Germline CDR1 SGHRS, CDR2 YFSETQ. With 6 bases clipped from V and 5 bases from J, the junction kept 4 bases outside the gene matches. The CDR3 region is CASMDRDDQPQHF. CDR3 DNA sequence: TGCGCCAGCATGGACAGGGATGATCAGCCCCAGCATTTT.

This clone was counted between two and nine times. The chain links TRBV5-1 to TRBJ2-3; TRBD2 agrees at 16 bases. J gave up 4 bases and V 4 bases, and 6 bases lay outside the gene matches. CDR1 is SGHRS and CDR2 is YFSETQ in the germline V gene. This CDR3 is 17 amino acids long. CDR3 in DNA: TGCGCCAGCAGCCGGGGACTAGCGGGGGGGCCCCCAGATACGCAGTATTTT. It encodes CASSRGLAGGPPDTQYF.

The V and J genes are TRBV20-1 and TRBJ2-3, with D maybe TRBD1 (5 bases). Germline CDR1 is DFQATT and CDR2 is SNEGSKA (reference sequence). Trimming took 3 bases from V and 1 from J, leaving 8 bases between them. The CDR3 length is 13 residues. The CDR3 is CSASPRGTDTQYF. The CDR3 coding sequence is TGCAGTGCTAGTCCCAGGGGCACAGATACGCAGTATTTT.

V gene TRBV27 combines with J gene TRBJ1-2, with 11 bases identical to TRBD1. Trimming at V came to 6 bases and at J to 3 bases, leaving 6 bases not matched to a gene. Germline CDR1 MNHEY, CDR2 SMNVEV (reference sequence). This CDR3 contains 15 residues. The CDR3 loop reads CASSPRGQGDYGYTF. CDR3 nucleotide sequence: TGTGCCAGCAGCCCGAGGGGACAGGGGGACTATGGCTACACCTTC.

The chain recombines TRBV18 with TRBJ1-1; D call uncertain. Germline CDR1 is KGHSH and CDR2 is LQKENI. The CDR3 sequence is 14 residues long. V lost 6 bases and J lost 1, with 12 bases in between. The CDR3 loop is CASSPMGTNTEAFF. For the CDR3, the DNA is TGTGCCAGCTCTCCAATGGGCACGAACACTGAAGCTTTCTTT.

The chain couples TRBV6-1 to TRBJ2-1; weak D call: TRBD2 (6 bases). Trimming removed 2 bases at V and 4 bases at J, with 9 bases between. CDR1 and CDR2 (germline): MNHNS, SASEGT. The CDR3 extends over 14 amino acids. The chain's CDR3 is CASSERRDYNEQFF. CDR3 in DNA: TGTGCCAGCAGTGAAAGGAGGGATTACAATGAGCAGTTCTTC.